This passage covers 20 T cell receptor beta chains from one sample sequenced in a study of blood T cells in healthy people across ages. Alongside a J-beta primer mix, a sample-barcoded 5' primer served in a second PCR lasting roughly 7 to 12 cycles. TCRdb re-called the 5' RACE reads with MiXCR, one entry per CDR3 protein. The sample has about 670,000 distinct CDR3 sequences, approximately 40% seen once; the top ten hold 25% to 35%. Sample: blood. The receptors come from an elderly man in good health.

In its sample, this clonotype was seen a few times. This chain uses TRBV20-1 with TRBJ2-5, with 8 bases matching TRBD2. CDR1 is DFQATT, CDR2 SNEGSKA, per germline (reference sequence). V shed 5 bases, J shed 3 bases, and the junction held 5 bases outside the gene matches. The CDR3 is made up of 13 amino acids. CDR3 amino acids: CSAQTSAEETQYF. CDR3 nucleotides: TGCAGTGCTCAGACTAGCGCGGAAGAGACCCAGTACTTC.

This sequence joins TRBV6-1 and TRBJ1-5; maybe TRBD1 (6 bases). The germline V gene encodes CDR1 MNHNS and CDR2 SASEGT. The CDR3 consists of 15 residues. Between the trimmed V and J ends, which lost 4 bases and 1 base, there was a span of 11 bases. The CDR3: CASSANRVSNQPQHF. CDR3 DNA sequence: TGTGCCAGCAGTGCCAACAGGGTCAGCAATCAGCCCCAGCATTTT.

The chain recombines TRBV11-3 with TRBJ2-1; D gene uncertain. Deletions cut 7 bases from V and 0 bases from J, with 10 bases between. In germline, CDR1 is SGHNT, CDR2 YENEEA. The CDR3 runs 14 residues. This CDR3 is CASKRSGSYNEQFF. CDR3 DNA sequence: TGTGCCAGCAAGAGGTCGGGCTCCTACAATGAGCAGTTCTTC.

As concerns this clonotype: A clone one base away is much larger, so this may be a read error. This rearrangement joins TRBV29-1 to TRBJ2-5, with 12 bases that match TRBD2. Looked up from germline, CDR1 is SQVTM and CDR2 is ANQGSEA. This CDR3 contains 14 residues. J gave up 11 bases and V 4 bases, and 11 bases lay outside the gene matches. CDR3: CSVGLASGRAEQYF. The CDR3 nucleotides are TGCAGCGTTGGTTTGGCTAGCGGGAGGGCTGAGCAGTACTTC.

In its sample, this clonotype was seen a few times. The rearrangement uses TRBV24-1 and TRBJ2-5, with TRBD1 as a possible D gene (6 bases). Per the germline V gene, CDR1 is KGHDR and CDR2 is SFDVKD. CDR3 length: 16 residues. V lost 4 bases, J lost 4 bases, and 18 bases lay in between. The CDR3 sequence is CATSDRKDSDRETQYF. CDR3 nucleotides: TGTGCCACCAGTGACCGAAAGGACAGCGATCGAGAGACCCAGTACTTC.

This clonotype has just a few counts. This sequence joins TRBV7-2 and TRBJ1-6; 10 bases are shared with TRBD1. This CDR3 comprises 14 residues. V trimming: 5 bases; J trimming: 9 bases; junction bases outside the gene matches: 4. Germline assignment: CDR1 SGHTA and CDR2 FQGNSA. The CDR3 loop reads CASSPRDRGSPLHF. The CDR3 nucleotides are TGTGCCAGCAGCCCAAGGGACAGGGGTTCACCCCTCCACTTT.

This clonotype was seen more than once but under ten times. The V call is TRBV6-6, the J call TRBJ2-5; tentatively, D is TRBD2 (6 bases). CDR3 size: 15 residues. The V end was cut by 4 bases, the J end by 4 bases, with 16 bases between. Germline values: CDR1 MNHNY, CDR2 SVGAGI (reference sequence). CDR3 sequence (DNA): TGTGCCAGCAGTTTTGGAGGGGATGGGGTAGAGACCCAGTACTTC. It is translated as CASSFGGDGVETQYF.

There are many counts of this clonotype. The gene calls are TRBV7-9 and TRBJ2-7; 11 bases map to TRBD2. The CDR3 sequence is 15 residues long. Germline V CDR1 and CDR2: SEHNR, FQNEAQ (reference sequence). J gave up 7 bases and V 6 bases, and 11 bases lay outside the gene matches. The DNA of the CDR3 is TGTGCCAGCAGTGACCTGACTAGCGGGACTTTTGAGCAGTACTTC. It translates to CASSDLTSGTFEQYF. The entire variable domain, with the rest obtained from reference TRBV7-9 and TRBJ2-7, is as follows: DTGVSQNPRHKITKRGQNVTFRCDPISEHNRLYWYRQTLGQGPEFLTYFQNEAQLEKSRLLSDRFSAERPKGSFSTLEIQRTEQGDSAMYLCASSDLTSGTFEQYFGPGTRLTVT.

This rearrangement joins TRBV20-1 to TRBJ2-3; 7 bases map to TRBD1. V trimming: 3 bases; J trimming: 4 bases; junction bases outside the gene matches: 1. The CDR3 is 12 residues long. Germline CDR1 is DFQATT and CDR2 is SNEGSKA (reference sequence). CDR3 amino acids: CSASDRADTQYF. CDR3 in DNA: TGCAGTGCTAGCGACAGGGCAGATACGCAGTATTTT.

The chain carries TRBV12-3 or TRBV12-4 and TRBJ2-3; D perhaps matches TRBD2 (5 bases). The CDR3 runs 13 residues. V lost 1 base and J lost 4, with 6 bases in between. The CDR3 here is CASSLGEPDTQYF. DNA of the CDR3: TGTGCCAGCAGTTTAGGGGAGCCAGATACGCAGTATTTT.

This clonotype was seen only a few times. The chain couples TRBV28 to TRBJ2-4; tentatively, D is TRBD2 (5 bases). With 3 bases removed from V and 13 bases from J, the gap between germline ends came to 16 bases. This CDR3 is built from 13 residues. Germline CDR1 MDHEN, CDR2 SYDVKM. The CDR3 sequence is CASSFERAREQYF. CDR3 in DNA: TGTGCCAGCAGTTTTGAGAGGGCAAGGGAGCAGTACTTC.

This clonotype came up many times. The V and J genes are TRBV4-2 and TRBJ2-7; TRBD2 agrees at 10 bases. Germline CDR1 reads LGHNA; CDR2 reads YNFKEQ. Unmatched junction bases numbered 12, after V lost 1 base and J lost 3 bases. The CDR3 length is 18 residues. The CDR3 coding sequence is TGTGCCAGCAGCCAAGGGGACCCTGGACTAGCGGAGGTCTACGAGCAGTACTTC. Protein product: CASSQGDPGLAEVYEQYF.

This sequence joins TRBV24-1 and TRBJ2-5; 9 nucleotides match TRBD1. Germline CDR1 is KGHDR and CDR2 is SFDVKD. Trimming removed 4 bases from V and 3 bases from J; junction bases left unmatched: 5. The CDR3 loop spans 15 amino acids. Here the CDR3 reads CATSDPDRGKETQYF. In DNA form, the CDR3 reads TGTGCCACCAGTGACCCGGACAGGGGCAAAGAGACCCAGTACTTC.

This clonotype turned up a few times. The chain is built from TRBV4-3 and TRBJ2-3; D not resolved. The germline V and J ends were trimmed by 0 bases and 5 bases, with 24 bases remaining between them. CDR1 is LGHNA, CDR2 YSLEER, per germline. The CDR3 length is 19 residues. CDR3 nucleotide sequence: TGCGCCAGCAGCCAAGATCGTTCGTCCCTAACCACCTCATTAGATACGCAGTATTTT. This gives the protein CASSQDRSSLTTSLDTQYF.

V usage is TRBV7-9 and J usage is TRBJ2-5; D unresolved. CDR1 is SEHNR, CDR2 FQNEAQ, per germline (reference sequence). Trimming left V 5 bases short and J 7 bases short, with 17 bases between. CDR3 size: 14 residues. Here the CDR3 reads CASSRMGRAGTQYF. The CDR3 DNA reads as TGTGCCAGCAGCCGGATGGGTAGGGCCGGGACCCAGTACTTC. The variable domain in full, with the rest retrieved from reference TRBV7-9 and TRBJ2-5, is DTGVSQNPRHKITKRGQNVTFRCDPISEHNRLYWYRQTLGQGPEFLTYFQNEAQLEKSRLLSDRFSAERPKGSFSTLEIQRTEQGDSAMYLCASSRMGRAGTQYFGPGTRLLVL.

This clonotype has only a few counts. The CDR3 reads CASSRTSGGTYEQYF. The CDR3 nucleotides read TGTGCCAGCAGCCGAACAAGCGGGGGGACCTACGAGCAGTACTTC. The rearrangement joins TRBV11-2 to TRBJ2-7; 9 bases map to TRBD2. The CDR3 sequence is 15 residues long. CDR1 is SGHAT, CDR2 FQNNGV, per germline. V lost 5 bases to trimming and J lost 2 bases; unmatched junction nucleotides: 7. Drawing the rest from reference TRBV11-2 and TRBJ2-7, the complete variable domain is EAGVAQSPRYKIIEKRQSVAFWCNPISGHATLYWYQQILGQGPKLLIQFQNNGVVDDSQLPKDRFSAERLKGVDSTLKIQPAKLEDSAVYLCASSRTSGGTYEQYFGPGTRLTVT.

This clonotype has only a few counts. The chain has TRBV20-1 and TRBJ2-5; the D gene is possibly TRBD2 (6 bases). Germline V gives CDR1 DFQATT, CDR2 SNEGSKA (reference sequence). V lost 4 bases to trimming and J lost 1 base, with 13 bases between them. This CDR3 contains 14 residues. The CDR3 DNA sequence: TGCAGTGCTACCGTATGGCGGGGCCAAGAGACCCAGTACTTC. As protein: CSATVWRGQETQYF.

V and J are TRBV4-1 and TRBJ2-2; 10 bases map to TRBD2. There are 16 residues in the CDR3. Germline V gene sequence: CDR1 MGHRA, CDR2 YSYEKL. V trimming: 0 bases; J trimming: 8 bases; junction bases outside the gene matches: 6. The CDR3 nucleotides are TGCGCCAGCAGCCAAGAAGTGTCTAGCGGGAGTGGGGAGCTGTTTTTT. Its translation: CASSQEVSSGSGELFF.

With respect to this clonotype: The junction differs from germline at one of its ends, possibly a read error. The CDR3 is CSYPGTGGTDMQYF. The CDR3 region has the DNA TGCAGCTATCCCGGGACAGGGGGTACAGATATGCAGTATTTT. The V and J genes are TRBV29-1 and TRBJ2-3, with TRBD1 matching over 11 bases. The germline gives CDR1 SQVTM, CDR2 ANQGSEA. The CDR3 sequence is 14 residues long.

The chain employs TRBV14 and TRBJ2-1, with 9 nucleotides matching TRBD1. The junction had 17 bases not matched to a gene; V was cut back by 4 bases and J by 4 bases. Germline-derived CDR1 and CDR2 are SGHDN and FVKESK. This CDR3 has 19 residues. The CDR3 DNA is TGTGCCAGCAGCCCGCGGGGTCACAGGGGGCAGGCTTCATACAATGAGCAGTTCTTC. Translating it yields CASSPRGHRGQASYNEQFF.